This passage covers 5 T cell receptor beta chains from one sample sequenced in a study of blood T cells in healthy people across ages. Then a second PCR, running roughly 6 to 11 cycles, was carried out with a sample-barcoded 5' primer and a J-beta primer mix. One entry per CDR3 protein, called by TCRdb with MiXCR from the 5' RACE reads. The sample shows fewer than 900,000 distinct CDR3 sequences, more than 40% of them seen only once. The specimen was blood. These receptors all come from an older woman in good health.

The V and J genes are TRBV18 and TRBJ2-7; 14 nucleotides agree with TRBD2. Germline assignment: CDR1 KGHSH and CDR2 LQKENI. The CDR3 loop spans 16 amino acids. Germline trimming cut 6 bases from V and 5 bases from J; bases unmatched to any gene: 9. Written as DNA, the CDR3 is TGTGCCAGCTCGGGGGGACTAGCGGGAGTAAACGACGAGCAGTACTTC. Residues: CASSGGLAGVNDEQYF.

The gene calls are TRBV4-2 and TRBJ2-1; 10 nucleotides agree with TRBD2. CDR3 length equals 15 residues. CDR1 LGHNA and CDR2 YNFKEQ come from the germline V gene. Trimming removed 0 bases from V and 9 bases from J; junction bases left unmatched: 5. The CDR3 sequence is CASSQEIAGGCEQFF. As DNA, the CDR3 is TGTGCCAGCAGCCAAGAGATAGCGGGAGGATGTGAGCAGTTCTTC.

This clonotype was observed many times. V and J are TRBV29-1 and TRBJ2-3; 10 positions agree with TRBD2. Germline CDR1 reads SQVTM; CDR2 reads ANQGSEA. The V and J ends lost 6 bases and 4 bases, in that order; junction bases with no gene match: 13. The CDR3 contains 16 residues. The chain's CDR3 is CSVPRASSGGPDTQYF. In DNA form, the CDR3 reads TGCAGCGTCCCAAGGGCGTCTAGCGGGGGCCCAGATACGCAGTATTTT.

This clonotype was seen more than once but under ten times. V usage is TRBV11-1 and J usage is TRBJ2-1; TRBD2 agrees at 13 bases. The CDR3 covers 18 residues. Trimming cost V 5 bases and J 1 base; bases outside gene matches: 8. The germline V gene has CDR1 SGHAT and CDR2 FQDESV (reference sequence). CDR3 DNA: TGTGCCAGCAGCACGGGACTAGCGGGAAAGGGGTCCTACAATGAGCAGTTCTTC. This encodes CASSTGLAGKGSYNEQFF.

There are a few counts of this clonotype. The CDR3 protein is CASSLEASGGGVDTQYF. DNA for the CDR3: TGCGCCAGCAGCTTGGAGGCTAGCGGGGGAGGGGTGGATACGCAGTATTTT. The genes are TRBV5-1 and TRBJ2-3, with 10 positions matching TRBD2. Trimming took 0 bases from V and 6 from J; bases not matched to a gene: 10. The V gene's germline CDR1 is SGHRS and CDR2 YFSETQ. The CDR3 spans 17 residues.